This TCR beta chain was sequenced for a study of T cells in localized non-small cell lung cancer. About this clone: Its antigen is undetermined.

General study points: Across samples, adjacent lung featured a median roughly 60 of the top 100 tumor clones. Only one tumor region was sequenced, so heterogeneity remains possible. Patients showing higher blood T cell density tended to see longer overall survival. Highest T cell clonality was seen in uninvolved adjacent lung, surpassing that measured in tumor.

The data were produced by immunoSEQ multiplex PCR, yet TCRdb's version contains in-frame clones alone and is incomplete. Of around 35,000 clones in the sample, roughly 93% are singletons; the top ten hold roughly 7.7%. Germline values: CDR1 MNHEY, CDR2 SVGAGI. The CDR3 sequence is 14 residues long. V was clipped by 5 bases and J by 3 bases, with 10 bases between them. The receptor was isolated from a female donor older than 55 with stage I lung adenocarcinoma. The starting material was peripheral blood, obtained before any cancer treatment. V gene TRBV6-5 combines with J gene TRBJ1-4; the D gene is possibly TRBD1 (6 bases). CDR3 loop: CASSNRVPNEKLFF. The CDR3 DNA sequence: TGTGCCAGCAGTAACAGGGTACCTAATGAAAAACTGTTTTTT.